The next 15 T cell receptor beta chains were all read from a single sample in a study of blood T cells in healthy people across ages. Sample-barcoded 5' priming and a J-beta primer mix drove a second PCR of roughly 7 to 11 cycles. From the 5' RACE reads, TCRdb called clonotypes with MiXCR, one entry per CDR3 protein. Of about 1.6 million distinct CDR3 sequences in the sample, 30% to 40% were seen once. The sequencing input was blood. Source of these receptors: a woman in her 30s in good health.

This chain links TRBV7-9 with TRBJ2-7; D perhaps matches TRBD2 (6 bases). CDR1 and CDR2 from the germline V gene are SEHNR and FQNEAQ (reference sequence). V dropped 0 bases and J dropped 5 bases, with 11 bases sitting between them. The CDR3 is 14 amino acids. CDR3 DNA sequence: TGTGCCAGCAGCTTAGCGCGGGGAAAGGACGAGCAGTACTTC. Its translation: CASSLARGKDEQYF.

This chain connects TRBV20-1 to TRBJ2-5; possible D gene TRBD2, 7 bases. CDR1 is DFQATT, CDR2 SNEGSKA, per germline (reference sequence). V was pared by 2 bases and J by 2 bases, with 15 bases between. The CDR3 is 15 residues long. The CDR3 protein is CSARLWRGGQETQYF. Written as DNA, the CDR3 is TGCAGTGCTAGATTATGGAGGGGGGGACAAGAGACCCAGTACTTC.

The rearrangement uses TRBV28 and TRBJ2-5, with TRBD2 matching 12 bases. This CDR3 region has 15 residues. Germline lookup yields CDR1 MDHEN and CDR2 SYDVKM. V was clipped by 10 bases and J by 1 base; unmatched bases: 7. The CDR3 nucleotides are TGTGCCACCACCCCGACTAGCGGGAGCCAAGAGACCCAGTACTTC. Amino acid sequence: CATTPTSGSQETQYF.

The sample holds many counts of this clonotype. CDR3 in DNA: TGCAGCGTTGAAGTGCTCGACTCCCCGCAGCAGTTCTTC. Protein sequence: CSVEVLDSPQQFF. The chain recombines TRBV29-1 with TRBJ2-1; D gene uncertain. The germline V gene has CDR1 SQVTM and CDR2 ANQGSEA. Trimming removed 1 base from V and 11 bases from J, with 15 bases in between. This CDR3 spans 13 amino acids.

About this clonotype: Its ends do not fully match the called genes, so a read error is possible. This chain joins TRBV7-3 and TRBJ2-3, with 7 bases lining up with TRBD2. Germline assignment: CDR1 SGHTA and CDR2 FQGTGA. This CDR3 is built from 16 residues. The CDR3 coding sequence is TGTGCCAGCAGCTTATCCGGGACTACCTACACAGATGCGCAGTATTTT. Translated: CASSLSGTTYTDAQYF. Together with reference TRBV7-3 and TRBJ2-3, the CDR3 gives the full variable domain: GAGVSQTPSNKVTEKGKYVELRCDPISGHTALYWYRQSLGQGPEFLIYFQGTGAADDSGLPNDRFFAVRPEGSVSTLKIQRTERGDSAVYLCASSLSGTTYTDAQYFGPGTRLTVL.

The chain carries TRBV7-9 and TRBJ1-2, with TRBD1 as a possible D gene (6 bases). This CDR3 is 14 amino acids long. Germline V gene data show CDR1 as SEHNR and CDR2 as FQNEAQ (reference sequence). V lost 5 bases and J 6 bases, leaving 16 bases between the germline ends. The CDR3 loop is CASSPLQGLDGYTF. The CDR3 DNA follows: TGTGCCAGCAGCCCCCTCCAGGGGCTCGATGGCTACACCTTC.

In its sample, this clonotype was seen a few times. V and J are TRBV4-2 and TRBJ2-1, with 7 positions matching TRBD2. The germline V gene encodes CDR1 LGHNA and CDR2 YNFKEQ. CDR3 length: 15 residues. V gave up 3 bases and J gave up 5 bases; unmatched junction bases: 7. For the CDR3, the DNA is TGTGCCAGCAGCCAGCCCGGGGACTATAACAATGAGCAGTTCTTC. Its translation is CASSQPGDYNNEQFF.

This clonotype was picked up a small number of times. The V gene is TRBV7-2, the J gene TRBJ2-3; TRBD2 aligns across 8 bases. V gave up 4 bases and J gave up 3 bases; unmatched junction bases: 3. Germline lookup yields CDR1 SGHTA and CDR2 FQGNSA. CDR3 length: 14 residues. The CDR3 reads CASSYGLATDTQYF. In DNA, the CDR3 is TGTGCCAGCAGCTATGGACTAGCAACAGATACGCAGTATTTT.

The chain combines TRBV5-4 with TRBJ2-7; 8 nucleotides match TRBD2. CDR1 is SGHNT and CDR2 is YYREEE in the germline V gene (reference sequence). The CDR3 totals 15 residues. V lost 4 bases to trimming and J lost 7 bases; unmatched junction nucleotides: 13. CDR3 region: CASSPNLAGLREQYF. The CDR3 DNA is TGTGCCAGCAGCCCGAACCTAGCGGGTCTAAGAGAGCAGTACTTC. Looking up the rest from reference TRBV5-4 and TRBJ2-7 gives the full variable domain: ETGVTQSPTHLIKTRGQQVTLRCSSQSGHNTVSWYQQALGQGPQFIFQYYREEENGRGNFPPRFSGLQFPNYSSELNVNALELDDSALYLCASSPNLAGLREQYFGPGTRLTVT.

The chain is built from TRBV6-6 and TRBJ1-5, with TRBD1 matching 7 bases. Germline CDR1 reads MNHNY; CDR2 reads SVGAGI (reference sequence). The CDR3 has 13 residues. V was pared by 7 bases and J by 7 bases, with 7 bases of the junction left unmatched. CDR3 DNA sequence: TGTGCCAGCACGACAGGGATAAACCAGCCCCAGCATTTT. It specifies CASTTGINQPQHF.

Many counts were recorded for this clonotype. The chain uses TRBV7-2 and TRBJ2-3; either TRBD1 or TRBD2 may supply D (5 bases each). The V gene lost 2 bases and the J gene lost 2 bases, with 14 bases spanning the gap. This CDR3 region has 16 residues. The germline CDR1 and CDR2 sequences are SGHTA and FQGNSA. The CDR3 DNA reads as TGTGCCAGCAGCTTACGGGGCTTCACCCCCACAGATACGCAGTATTTT. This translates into CASSLRGFTPTDTQYF.

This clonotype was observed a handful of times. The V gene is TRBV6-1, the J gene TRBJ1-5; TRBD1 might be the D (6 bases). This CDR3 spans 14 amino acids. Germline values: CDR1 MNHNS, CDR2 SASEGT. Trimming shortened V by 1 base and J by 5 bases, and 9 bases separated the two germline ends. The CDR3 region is CASSEEQGYQPQHF. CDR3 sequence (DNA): TGTGCCAGCAGTGAAGAACAGGGTTATCAGCCCCAGCATTTT.

The CDR3 loop is CAISESRGLSEKLFF. CDR3 in DNA: TGTGCCATCAGTGAGTCCAGGGGGCTGAGTGAAAAACTGTTTTTT. V is TRBV10-3 and J is TRBJ1-4; 8 positions match TRBD1. Germline values: CDR1 ENHRY, CDR2 SYGVKD. V trimming: 0 bases; J trimming: 7 bases; junction bases outside the gene matches: 4. CDR3 length: 15 amino acids.

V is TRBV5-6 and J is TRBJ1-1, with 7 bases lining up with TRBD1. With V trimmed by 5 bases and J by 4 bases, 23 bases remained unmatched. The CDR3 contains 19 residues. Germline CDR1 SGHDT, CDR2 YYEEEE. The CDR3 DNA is TGTGCCAGCAGTTATACAGGGGTTTGGGGTTATGGGGGTACCACTGAAGCTTTCTTT. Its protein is CASSYTGVWGYGGTTEAFF.

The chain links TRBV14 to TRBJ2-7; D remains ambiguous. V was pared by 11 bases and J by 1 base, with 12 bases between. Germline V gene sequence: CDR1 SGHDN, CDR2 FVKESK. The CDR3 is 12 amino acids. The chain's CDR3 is CAGRLKSYEQYF. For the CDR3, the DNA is TGTGCCGGAAGACTGAAGTCCTACGAGCAGTACTTC.